This T cell receptor (beta chain) stems from a study of CD8 T cells in Susac syndrome. CDR1 is LNHDA and CDR2 is SQIVND in the germline V gene (reference sequence). This CDR3 region has 14 residues. V gave up 6 bases and J gave up 3 bases; unmatched junction bases: 5. TCR beta sequencing covered blood CD8+ and CD4+ T cells. The patients who served as multiple sclerosis controls were treatment-naive and had stable or active relapsing-remitting disease that fulfilled the revised McDonald criteria. Negative isolation yielded CD4+ and CD8+ T cells, and FACS enriched TEMRA cells. With random hexamers, reverse transcription was performed on about 0.45 to 1 ug of RNA. TCR beta CDR3 was amplified by immunoSEQ covering 54 Vbeta and 13 Jbeta. TCRdb fed the immunoSEQ multiplex PCR reads into MiXCR, producing one record per CDR3 protein. The sample has just over 150,000 distinct CDR3 sequences, about 94% seen once.

The origin of this receptor is a human donor with multiple sclerosis. Input material: CD8+ T cells from PBMCs. The chain combines TRBV19 with TRBJ1-2, with 9 positions matching TRBD1. DNA of the CDR3: TGTGCCAGTAGCGGACAGGGGCGTCACTATGGCTACACCTTC. This gives the protein CASSGQGRHYGYTF.